These 15 T cell receptor beta chains share one sample of origin, sequenced in a study of beta chain features in type 1 diabetes. Regarding the study as a whole: Type 1 diabetes patients showed a moderate but significant shortening of TCRB CDR3s in all four CD4+ subsets.

Reverse transcription of all isolated RNA meant that expressed TCRB transcripts were sequenced. Profiling relied on immunoSEQ multiplex PCR, and the TCRdb table lists in-frame clones only, not all of them. The sample contains about 700,000 clones, roughly 13% of which appear only once. The antigens for these receptors are not known. The sample comprised naive CD4+ T cells from blood. Source of these receptors: a man aged 18 to 30 with type 1 diabetes.

This clone was counted between two and nine times. This rearrangement joins TRBV5-1 to TRBJ2-3; TRBD2 agrees at 9 bases. Germline V gene data show CDR1 as SGHRS and CDR2 as YFSETQ. This CDR3 has 14 amino acids. V lost 4 bases, J lost 5 bases, and 5 bases stayed unmatched. CDR3 DNA sequence: TGCGCCAGCAGCGATGAGCGGGGGGAAGATACGCAGTATTTT. It specifies CASSDERGEDTQYF.

This clone was recorded a few times. J is TRBJ2-7 and V is TRBV4-2; a weak D match, TRBD2 (5 bases). The length of the CDR3 is 12 residues. Germline CDR1 and CDR2: LGHNA and YNFKEQ. V was trimmed by 4 bases and J by 5 bases, leaving 9 bases between them. In DNA, the CDR3 is TGTGCCAGCAGCCCGGGGTTAGACGAGCAGTACTTC. This codes for CASSPGLDEQYF.

V gene TRBV5-4 combines with J gene TRBJ2-3; perhaps TRBD2 as D (6 bases). The ends were cut back, 0 bases at V and 2 bases at J, with 13 bases in the middle. The CDR3 length is 16 residues. Germline V lookup: CDR1 SGHNT, CDR2 YYREEE (reference sequence). The CDR3 protein is CASSLGGSGDTDTQYF. The CDR3 bases are TGTGCCAGCAGCTTGGGAGGTAGCGGCGACACAGATACGCAGTATTTT.

The sample holds a few counts of this clone. The V call is TRBV6-6, the J call TRBJ2-3; 7 bases line up with TRBD1. Looked up from germline, CDR1 is MNHNY and CDR2 is SVGAGI (reference sequence). The V and J ends lost 6 bases and 4 bases, in that order; junction bases with no gene match: 10. CDR3 length equals 15 residues. This CDR3 is CASSTTTGSPDTQYF. CDR3 nucleotide sequence: TGTGCCAGCAGCACCACGACAGGGTCTCCAGATACGCAGTATTTT.

This chain links TRBV7-2 with TRBJ1-6, with 8 positions matching TRBD1. This CDR3 spans 15 amino acids. Per germline, CDR1 SGHTA and CDR2 FQGNSA. J was trimmed by 7 bases and V by 1 base; bases with no gene match: 3. The CDR3 loop is CASSLEAGGNSPLHF. The CDR3 DNA is TGTGCCAGCAGCTTAGAAGCAGGGGGCAATTCACCCCTCCACTTT.

V gene TRBV7-8 combines with J gene TRBJ2-5; D unclear. The V end was cut by 1 base, the J end by 5 bases, with 17 bases between. The CDR3 has 16 residues. CDR1 and CDR2 (germline): SGHVS, FQNEAQ. As DNA, the CDR3 is TGTGCCAGCAGCTTAGGGTCCAGACTGGAGATGGAGACCCAGTACTTC. This encodes CASSLGSRLEMETQYF.

In its sample, this clone was seen a few times. Within the sample, other DNA sequences also encode this same CDR3. The rearrangement joins TRBV28 to TRBJ2-7; 11 nucleotides align to TRBD1. Germline V lookup: CDR1 MDHEN, CDR2 SYDVKM. The CDR3 has 14 residues. J lost 2 bases, V lost 7 bases, and 4 bases had no gene match. DNA of the CDR3: TGTGCCAGCACCTCGGGACAGGGGGCCTACGAGCAGTACTTC. Amino acid sequence: CASTSGQGAYEQYF.

The CDR3 DNA follows: TGCGCCAGCAGCTTGGCCGGGGAAGCCTACGAGCAGTACTTC. Translating gives CASSLAGEAYEQYF. The chain combines TRBV5-1 with TRBJ2-7; tentative D call: TRBD2 (5 bases). Per germline, CDR1 SGHRS and CDR2 YFSETQ. The germline V and J ends were trimmed by 0 bases and 2 bases, with 9 bases remaining between them. The length of the CDR3 is 14 residues.

This clone was detected only a few times. The CDR3 sequence is CASSYSIQGYTEAFF. The CDR3 DNA reads TGTGCCAGCAGTTACTCTATACAGGGCTACACTGAAGCTTTCTTT. V and J are TRBV6-5 and TRBJ1-1, with D perhaps TRBD1 (6 bases). The germline V gene encodes CDR1 MNHEY and CDR2 SVGAGI. This CDR3 is built from 15 residues. V was clipped by 0 bases and J by 3 bases, with 11 bases between them.

This clone was observed a few times. This rearrangement joins TRBV30 to TRBJ2-4, with D tentatively TRBD2 (6 bases). From germline, CDR1 is GTSNPN and CDR2 SVGIG (reference sequence). CDR3 length equals 20 residues. Trimming stripped 0 bases from V and 15 bases from J, with 39 bases between. The CDR3 bases are TGTGCCTGGAGTGTCTTGGGGGACCCAACATCTTTGACCGTAACATACGGGGGGTACTTC. Translation gives CAWSVLGDPTSLTVTYGGYF.

This clone came up a few times. The chain links TRBV2 to TRBJ1-2; 10 nucleotides agree with TRBD1. CDR3 size: 14 residues. Germline V gene lookup returns CDR1 SNHLY and CDR2 FYNNEI. The junction had 9 bases not matched to a gene; V was cut back by 7 bases and J by 7 bases. The CDR3 reads CASKSGTGETGYTF. The CDR3, as DNA: TGTGCCAGCAAGTCGGGGACAGGGGAGACTGGCTACACCTTC.

This clone was detected only a few times. V usage is TRBV2 and J usage is TRBJ1-4; the D gene is possibly TRBD1 (5 bases). The germline CDR1 and CDR2 sequences are SNHLY and FYNNEI. The ends were cut back, 3 bases at V and 7 bases at J, with 15 bases in the middle. The CDR3 totals 15 residues. The CDR3 is CASSEDTGVPEKLFF. In DNA, the CDR3 is TGTGCCAGCAGTGAGGACACCGGCGTACCTGAAAAACTGTTTTTT.

The rearrangement uses TRBV19 and TRBJ1-5; D gene unclear. Trimming shortened V by 5 bases and J by 0 bases, and 14 bases separated the two germline ends. The CDR3 loop spans 16 amino acids. Looked up from germline, CDR1 is LNHDA and CDR2 is SQIVND (reference sequence). The CDR3 here is CASSPNSGYSNQPQHF. As DNA, the CDR3 is TGTGCCAGTAGTCCCAACAGTGGGTATAGCAATCAGCCCCAGCATTTT.

This clone was detected a few times. The CDR3 loop is CAWSVRDSPLHF. CDR3 DNA: TGTGCCTGGAGTGTCAGGGATTCACCCCTCCACTTT. V is TRBV30 and J is TRBJ1-6; tentative D call: TRBD1 (5 bases). The V end was cut by 0 bases, the J end by 8 bases, with 5 bases between. Germline CDR1 GTSNPN, CDR2 SVGIG (reference sequence). The CDR3 contains 12 residues.

This clone appeared many times. The chain links TRBV13 to TRBJ2-4; no reliable D call. V gave up 2 bases and J gave up 10 bases, with 6 bases separating them. This CDR3 contains 11 residues. Germline loops: CDR1 PRHDT, CDR2 FYEKMQ (reference sequence). The CDR3 loop reads CASSLTGIQYF. Written as DNA, the CDR3 is TGTGCCAGCAGCTTAACTGGGATTCAGTACTTC.